The rows below give T cell receptor beta chains drawn from one sample of a study of cytomegalovirus exposure and HLA in healthy donors. The assay was immunoSEQ multiplex PCR, and TCRdb's table has in-frame clones only and misses some. This sample yields about 130,000 clones, of which 70% to 80% are seen a single time; approximately 2.9% belongs to the top ten. Sequenced material: PBMCs. Every receptor here comes from a human donor in good health. The CDR3 runs from the conserved cysteine through the conserved F or W. D genes are given only for firm matches. Size values are once, few and many counts, or a class for expanded clones, and some rows have none.

TRBJ2-5 TRBV18 NA TRBD2 CASSPVVSGGQETQYF TGTGCCAGCTCACCAGTGGTTAGCGGGGGGCAAGAGACCCAGTACTTC
TRBJ1-1 TRBV6-6 few NA CASSYSRSGASEAFF TGTGCCAGCAGTTACTCGAGATCAGGCGCCAGTGAAGCTTTCTTT
TRBJ2-7 TRBV7-9 NA NA CASSLGPGLDEQYF TGTGCCAGCAGCTTAGGTCCAGGGCTCGACGAGCAGTACTTC
TRBJ2-1 TRBV18 once TRBD2 CASSPRDGGLAGSYNEQFF TGTGCCAGCTCACCACGGGACGGAGGACTAGCGGGCTCCTACAATGAGCAGTTCTTC
TRBJ1-2 TRBV29-1 NA TRBD1 CSVAAPGGHSYTF TGCAGCGTTGCTGCCCCAGGGGGCCACTCCTACACCTTC
TRBJ2-2 TRBV19 NA NA CASSFSLNTGELFF TGTGCCAGTAGTTTCTCGTTAAACACCGGGGAGCTGTTTTTT
TRBJ2-1 TRBV29-1 NA TRBD2 CSVSMWRGATREQFF TGCAGCGTTTCGATGTGGCGGGGGGCTACGAGGGAGCAGTTCTTC
TRBJ2-7 TRBV5-4 NA TRBD1 CASSWDRGYEQYF TGTGCCAGCAGCTGGGACAGGGGGTACGAGCAGTACTTC
TRBJ1-5 TRBV4-3 NA NA CASSQNAGNQPQHF TGCGCCAGCAGCCAAAATGCGGGGAATCAGCCCCAGCATTTT
TRBJ1-2 TRBV30 NA NA CAWSVNGLRGYTF TGTGCCTGGAGTGTAAACGGGTTACGTGGCTACACCTTC
TRBJ2-3 TRBV18 NA TRBD2 CASSPEVGGGLSDTQYF TGTGCCAGCTCACCAGAAGTTGGCGGGGGGTTATCAGATACGCAGTATTTT
TRBJ2-7 TRBV5-4 NA NA CASSIYLNLAYEQYF TGTGCCAGCAGTATCTACTTGAATCTGGCCTACGAGCAGTACTTC
TRBJ2-7 TRBV29-1 NA TRBD1 CSVRGSSYEQYF TGCAGCGTCAGGGGGAGCTCCTACGAGCAGTACTTC
TRBJ1-4 TRBV5-1 NA NA CASSPYLGTLNEKLFF TGCGCCAGCAGCCCATATCTTGGGACACTCAATGAAAAACTGTTTTTT
TRBJ2-1 TRBV5-6 NA TRBD2 CASSLLAGGNEQFF TGTGCCAGCAGCTTGCTCGCGGGAGGGAATGAGCAGTTCTTC
TRBJ1-3 TRBV11-2 NA TRBD1 CASSPQGSGNTIYF TGTGCCAGCAGCCCACAGGGGTCGGGAAACACCATATATTTT
TRBJ2-3 TRBV6-5 NA NA CASSYGRGPRTDTQYF TGTGCCAGCAGTTACGGGCGGGGGCCACGCACAGATACGCAGTATTTT
TRBJ1-4 TRBV19 NA TRBD1 CASSIQGAHGEKLFF TGTGCCAGTAGTATACAGGGGGCGCATGGTGAAAAACTGTTTTTT
TRBJ2-7 TRBV5-1 NA TRBD2 CASSLVPGRVSYEQYF TGCGCCAGCAGCTTGGTCCCGGGGAGGGTCTCCTACGAGCAGTACTTC
TRBJ1-4 TRBV5-1 NA NA CASSLTRQVSEKLFF TGCGCCAGCAGCTTGACAAGACAGGTTTCTGAAAAACTGTTTTTT
TRBJ1-1 TRBV9 few NA CASSPPRERGGDTEAFF TGTGCCAGCAGCCCTCCCCGTGAGCGGGGTGGGGACACTGAAGCTTTCTTT
TRBJ2-2 TRBV15 NA NA CATSRVTGSSGTGELFF TGTGCCACCAGCAGAGTAACAGGGAGTTCGGGCACCGGGGAGCTGTTTTTT
TRBJ1-4 TRBV29-1 NA NA CSVRQGDYEKLFF TGCAGCGTCCGTCAAGGAGACTATGAAAAACTGTTTTTT
TRBJ2-3 TRBV7-7 NA TRBD2 CASSLVPSGGSTDTQYF TGTGCTAGCAGCTTAGTTCCCAGCGGGGGGAGCACAGATACGCAGTATTTT
TRBJ1-6 TRBV18 NA TRBD1 CASSPTIRDSNSPLHF TGTGCCAGCTCACCAACCATTAGGGACAGTAATTCACCCCTCCACTTT
TRBJ2-1 TRBV19 once TRBD2 CASSIGLAGPYNEQFF TGTGCCAGTAGTATTGGGCTAGCGGGTCCCTACAATGAGCAGTTCTTC
TRBJ1-6 TRBV28 NA NA CASSLESGIYNSPLHF TGTGCCAGCAGTTTGGAGTCAGGGATCTATAATTCACCCCTCCACTTT
TRBJ2-4 TRBV28 few NA CASAGLDIQYF TGTGCCAGCGCGGGACTTGACATTCAGTACTTC